A single sample is the source of the 27 T cell receptor beta chains below, sequenced in a study of OX40 agonist ivuxolimab in advanced cancers. This table comes from immunoSEQ multiplex PCR, and its TCRdb copy is limited to in-frame clones, with some not included. Of approximately 87,000 clones listed, under 95% are singletons. This material consisted of CD4+ or CD8+ T cells sorted from blood, taken in a trial of the OX40 agonist ivuxolimab. The receptors originated from an adult with an advanced solid tumor such as melanoma, head and neck, liver or kidney cancer.

The chain joins TRBV6-5 to TRBJ2-7, with 10 bases aligning to TRBD1. In germline, CDR1 is MNHEY, CDR2 SVGAGI. V lost 6 bases to trimming and J lost 5 bases; unmatched junction nucleotides: 7. This CDR3 is 14 amino acids long. The CDR3 nucleotides read TGTGCCAGCAGAATGGACAGGGGGGCTAACGAGCAGTACTTC. Residues: CASRMDRGANEQYF.

V gene TRBV4-3 combines with J gene TRBJ2-3; the match to TRBD2 covers 7 bases. The germline gives CDR1 LGHNA, CDR2 YSLEER. The V and J ends lost 4 bases and 2 bases, in that order; junction bases with no gene match: 21. The CDR3 runs 20 residues. Written as DNA, the CDR3 is TGCGCCAGCAGCCCAAACGTAGGCCGGCCTAGCGGAGGACCCACAGATACGCAGTATTTT. The encoded protein is CASSPNVGRPSGGPTDTQYF.

The chain couples TRBV7-2 to TRBJ2-3; 7 bases are shared with TRBD2. CDR3 size: 16 residues. With V trimmed by 5 bases and J by 3 bases, 11 bases remained unmatched. Germline V CDR1 and CDR2: SGHTA, FQGNSA. The CDR3 coding sequence is TGTGCCAGCAGCCTCCGGGGGGTAGCGGATACAGATACGCAGTATTTT. This translates into CASSLRGVADTDTQYF.

The rearrangement links TRBV5-1 to TRBJ2-2, with a possible D match to TRBD2 (6 bases). Germline V gene sequence: CDR1 SGHRS, CDR2 YFSETQ. Trimming shortened V by 4 bases and J by 3 bases, and 19 bases separated the two germline ends. CDR3 size: 17 residues. CDR3 sequence: CASSMYGGAGDTGELFF. In DNA form, the CDR3 reads TGCGCCAGCAGCATGTACGGAGGGGCCGGGGACACCGGGGAGCTGTTTTTT.

The chain employs TRBV7-2 and TRBJ2-1; the D gene is possibly TRBD1 (6 bases). Trimming left V 5 bases short and J 9 bases short, with 17 bases between. Germline values: CDR1 SGHTA, CDR2 FQGNSA. The CDR3 spans 14 residues. The CDR3 sequence: CASSRGRTAAEQFF. For the CDR3, the DNA is TGTGCCAGCAGCCGGGGCCGGACAGCTGCTGAGCAGTTCTTC.

The CDR3 DNA reads as TGTGCCTGGAAACAGGGGGCTGACTACGAGCAGTACTTC. This encodes CAWKQGADYEQYF. This chain joins TRBV30 and TRBJ2-7, with 9 bases matching TRBD1. With V trimmed by 4 bases and J by 3 bases, 4 bases remained unmatched. The CDR3 contains 13 residues. The germline CDR1 and CDR2 sequences are GTSNPN and SVGIG (reference sequence).

In this sample, this clone turned up a few times. V gene TRBV18 combines with J gene TRBJ1-2; D gene uncertain. The CDR3 extends over 14 amino acids. The ends were cut back, 3 bases at V and 3 bases at J, with 11 bases in the middle. The V gene's germline CDR1 is KGHSH and CDR2 LQKENI. The CDR3 loop reads CASSPSHLDYGYTF. The CDR3 DNA follows: TGTGCCAGCTCACCTTCCCACCTGGACTATGGCTACACCTTC.

This clone was counted only a few times. The chain is built from TRBV11-3 and TRBJ1-1; D is ambiguous. Trimming took 7 bases from V and 3 from J, leaving 9 bases between them. Germline CDR1 is SGHNT and CDR2 is YENEEA. The CDR3 has 12 residues. CDR3 DNA sequence: TGTGCCAGCACCCAAGGGTACACTGAAGCTTTCTTT. This encodes CASTQGYTEAFF.

This clone has a single count. This sequence joins TRBV5-1 and TRBJ2-7; D possibly matches TRBD1 or TRBD2 (5 bases each). The CDR3 runs to 14 residues. V was trimmed by 5 bases and J by 0 bases, leaving 12 bases between them. CDR1 is SGHRS, CDR2 YFSETQ, per germline. DNA of the CDR3: TGCGCCAGCAGGTTTGATGGGGGCTCCTACGAGCAGTACTTC. The encoded protein is CASRFDGGSYEQYF.

CDR3 residues: CASSLGRASYEQYF. The CDR3 bases are TGTGCCAGCAGTTTAGGCAGGGCTTCCTACGAGCAGTACTTC. The V call is TRBV27, the J call TRBJ2-5; the D gene is possibly TRBD1 (5 bases). The end of the DNA fits TRBJ2-7 better, so the J call may be wrong. This CDR3 has 14 amino acids. The germline gives CDR1 MNHEY, CDR2 SMNVEV (reference sequence).

This rearrangement joins TRBV28 to TRBJ1-5; TRBD1 aligns across 9 bases. Losses at the gene ends were 6 bases for V and 0 bases for J; bases not matched to a gene: 15. The CDR3 is made up of 19 amino acids. Germline-derived CDR1 and CDR2 are MDHEN and SYDVKM. The CDR3 is CASRTRFFGQGYSNQPQHF. The CDR3 bases are TGTGCCAGCAGAACCCGCTTTTTCGGACAGGGGTATAGCAATCAGCCCCAGCATTTT.

This chain joins TRBV7-9 and TRBJ1-3, with D uncertain. Trimming removed 2 bases at V and 2 bases at J, with 7 bases between. Germline V CDR1 and CDR2: SEHNR, FQNEAQ (reference sequence). This CDR3 is built from 14 residues. The CDR3 here is CASSLFSTGNTIYF. The DNA for the CDR3 is TGTGCCAGCAGCTTATTTAGCACTGGAAACACCATATATTTT.

V usage is TRBV19 and J usage is TRBJ1-2; possibly TRBD1 for D (6 bases). This CDR3 spans 14 amino acids. Per the germline V gene, CDR1 is LNHDA and CDR2 is SQIVND (reference sequence). V lost 6 bases, J lost 2 bases, and 13 bases lay in between. In DNA form, the CDR3 reads TGTGCCAGTAGCCCATTCGGACAGAACTATGGCTACACCTTC. Translated, it gives CASSPFGQNYGYTF. Complete variable domain (other parts from reference TRBV19 and TRBJ1-2): DGGITQSPKYLFRKEGQNVTLSCEQNLNHDAMYWYRQDPGQGLRLIYYSQIVNDFQKGDIAEGYSVSREKKESFPLTVTSAQKNPTAFYLCASSPFGQNYGYTFGSGTRLTVV.

The J gene is TRBJ2-7, the V gene TRBV19; TRBD1 matches at 7 bases. The germline V gene has CDR1 LNHDA and CDR2 SQIVND (reference sequence). The length of the CDR3 is 16 residues. J was trimmed by 0 bases and V by 5 bases; bases with no gene match: 10. CDR3: CASSPLDRRYSYEQYF. The CDR3 DNA reads as TGTGCCAGTAGTCCCCTGGACAGGAGGTACTCCTACGAGCAGTACTTC.

J is TRBJ1-6 and V is TRBV19; TRBD1 aligns across 7 bases. V shed 3 bases, J shed 10 bases, and the junction held 6 bases outside the gene matches. CDR1 and CDR2 (germline): LNHDA, SQIVND (reference sequence). The CDR3 spans 14 residues. CDR3 DNA sequence: TGTGCCAGTAGTATTCAGACAGGGCACTCACCCCTCCACTTT. Amino acid sequence: CASSIQTGHSPLHF.

The chain employs TRBV28 and TRBJ2-7; 12 bases match TRBD2. This CDR3 contains 13 residues. Trimming cost V 2 bases and J 11 bases; bases outside gene matches: 4. Germline loops: CDR1 MDHEN, CDR2 SYDVKM. The CDR3 nucleotides are TGTGCCAGCAGTTTAATGCTAGCGGGAGGGGAGTACTTC. Translated: CASSLMLAGGEYF.

The rearrangement uses TRBV27 and TRBJ2-2, with 7 bases identical to TRBD1. The CDR3 runs 17 residues. CDR1 MNHEY and CDR2 SMNVEV come from the germline V gene (reference sequence). J lost 1 base, V lost 7 bases, and 12 bases had no gene match. CDR3 bases: TGTGCCAGCAAGAAAGAGGGGGCCGGCAGGAACACCGGGGAGCTGTTTTTT. Amino acid sequence: CASKKEGAGRNTGELFF.

The chain joins TRBV7-2 to TRBJ2-1; D call uncertain. Trimming removed 4 bases at V and 9 bases at J, with 16 bases between. Germline CDR1 and CDR2: SGHTA and FQGNSA. The CDR3 runs to 14 residues. The CDR3 reads CASSSRWASPEQFF. DNA of the CDR3: TGTGCCAGCAGCTCACGGTGGGCGTCCCCTGAGCAGTTCTTC.

This chain joins TRBV7-9 and TRBJ2-1, with TRBD1 as a possible D gene (6 bases). With 1 base removed from V and 9 bases from J, the gap between germline ends came to 13 bases. Per the germline V gene, CDR1 is SEHNR and CDR2 is FQNEAQ (reference sequence). The CDR3 has 14 amino acids. CDR3 bases: TGTGCCAGCAGCTTAGGACAGGAACGTATTGAGCAGTTCTTC. Its protein is CASSLGQERIEQFF. Drawing the rest from reference TRBV7-9 and TRBJ2-1, the complete variable domain is DTGVSQNPRHKITKRGQNVTFRCDPISEHNRLYWYRQTLGQGPEFLTYFQNEAQLEKSRLLSDRFSAERPKGSFSTLEIQRTEQGDSAMYLCASSLGQERIEQFFGPGTRLTVL.

In its sample, this clone ranks as medium-sized. The rearrangement joins TRBV27 to TRBJ2-3, with D perhaps matching TRBD1 or TRBD2 (5 bases each). Looked up from germline, CDR1 is MNHEY and CDR2 is SMNVEV (reference sequence). Trimming took 3 bases from V and 0 from J, leaving 10 bases between them. The CDR3 runs to 15 residues. The CDR3 sequence is CASSLGTLSTDTQYF. CDR3 DNA: TGTGCCAGCAGTTTGGGGACCCTAAGCACAGATACGCAGTATTTT.

The chain has TRBV2 and TRBJ2-5, with 11 positions matching TRBD2. This CDR3 spans 16 amino acids. Trimming removed 4 bases from V and 4 bases from J; junction bases left unmatched: 8. Germline CDR1 is SNHLY and CDR2 is FYNNEI. The CDR3 DNA follows: TGTGCCAGCAGTGCCGAGGTACTAGCGGGAGCAGAGACCCAGTACTTC. This encodes CASSAEVLAGAETQYF.

This chain links TRBV13 with TRBJ1-1; D is unclear. Germline CDR1 is PRHDT and CDR2 is FYEKMQ (reference sequence). Between the trimmed V and J ends, which lost 4 bases and 5 bases, there was a span of 8 bases. There are 12 residues in the CDR3. The CDR3 spells CASSYLGTEAFF. DNA of the CDR3: TGTGCCAGCAGCTACCTCGGTACTGAAGCTTTCTTT.

The chain recombines TRBV12-5 with TRBJ1-3; the match to TRBD1 covers 8 bases. CDR1 and CDR2 from the germline V gene are LGHNT and FRNRAP. Unmatched junction bases numbered 7, after V lost 9 bases and J lost 0 bases. The CDR3 loop spans 15 amino acids. This chain's CDR3 is CASSPDRVSGNTIYF. CDR3 nucleotide sequence: TGTGCTAGCTCTCCGGACAGGGTCTCTGGAAACACCATATATTTT.

V usage is TRBV7-8 and J usage is TRBJ1-2; D not resolved. Deletions cut 1 base from V and 1 base from J, with 4 bases between. CDR1 is SGHVS and CDR2 is FQNEAQ in the germline V gene. CDR3 length: 13 residues. The CDR3 DNA reads as TGTGCCAGCAGCTTAGGAGTTAACTATGGCTACACCTTC. Amino acids: CASSLGVNYGYTF. The whole variable domain, remainder taken from reference TRBV7-8 and TRBJ1-2, is GAGVSQSPRYKVAKRGQDVALRCDPISGHVSLFWYQQALGQGPEFLTYFQNEAQLDKSGLPSDRFFAERPEGSVSTLKIQRTQQEDSAVYLCASSLGVNYGYTFGSGTRLTVV.

The V and J genes are TRBV10-1 and TRBJ1-2; the D gene is possibly TRBD1 (5 bases). The germline V and J ends were trimmed by 6 bases and 1 base, with 18 bases remaining between them. CDR1 and CDR2 from the germline V gene are WNHNN and SYGVQD (reference sequence). The CDR3 is 16 amino acids. Here the CDR3 DNA reads TGCGCCAGCAGACGGGACGTCCGAGCCCTTAACTATGGCTACACCTTC. Translation: CASRRDVRALNYGYTF.

This chain connects TRBV2 to TRBJ1-5, with D perhaps TRBD1 (6 bases). The CDR3 extends over 13 amino acids. Looked up from germline, CDR1 is SNHLY and CDR2 is FYNNEI. V lost 6 bases and J lost 5, with 11 bases in between. This chain's CDR3 is CASREDRYQPQHF. CDR3 nucleotides: TGTGCCAGCAGAGAGGACAGATATCAGCCCCAGCATTTT.

V and J are TRBV18 and TRBJ2-7; 9 nucleotides match TRBD2. The V gene end was trimmed by 6 bases and the J gene end by 4 bases; junction bases not matched to a gene: 10. Germline CDR1 KGHSH, CDR2 LQKENI. CDR3 length equals 15 residues. The CDR3 protein is CASSGRREGPYEQYF. CDR3 sequence (DNA): TGTGCCAGCTCTGGCAGGCGGGAGGGCCCATACGAGCAGTACTTC.